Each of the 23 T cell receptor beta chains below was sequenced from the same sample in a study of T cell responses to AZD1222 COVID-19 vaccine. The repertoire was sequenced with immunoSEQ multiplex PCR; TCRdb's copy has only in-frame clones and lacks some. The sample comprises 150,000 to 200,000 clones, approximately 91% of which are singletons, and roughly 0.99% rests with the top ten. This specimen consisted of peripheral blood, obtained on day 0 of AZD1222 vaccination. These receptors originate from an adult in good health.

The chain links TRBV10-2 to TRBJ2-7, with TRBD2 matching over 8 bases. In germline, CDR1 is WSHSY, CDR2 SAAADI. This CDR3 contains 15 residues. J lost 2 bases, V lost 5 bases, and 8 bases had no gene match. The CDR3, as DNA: TGCGCCAGCAGTAATCGCGGGAGGCCGACCTACGAGCAGTACTTC. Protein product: CASSNRGRPTYEQYF.

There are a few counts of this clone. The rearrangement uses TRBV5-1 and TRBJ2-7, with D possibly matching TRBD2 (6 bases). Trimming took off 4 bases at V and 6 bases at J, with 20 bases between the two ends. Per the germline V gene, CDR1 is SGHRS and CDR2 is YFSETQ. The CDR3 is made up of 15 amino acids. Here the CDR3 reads CASSKPEEGSGEQYF. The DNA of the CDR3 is TGCGCCAGCAGCAAACCCGAGGAGGGATCGGGCGAGCAGTACTTC. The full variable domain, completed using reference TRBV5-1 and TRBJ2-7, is KAGVTQTPRYLIKTRGQQVTLSCSPISGHRSVSWYQQTPGQGLQFLFEYFSETQRNKGNFPGRFSGRQFSNSRSEMNVSTLELGDSALYLCASSKPEEGSGEQYFGPGTRLTVT.

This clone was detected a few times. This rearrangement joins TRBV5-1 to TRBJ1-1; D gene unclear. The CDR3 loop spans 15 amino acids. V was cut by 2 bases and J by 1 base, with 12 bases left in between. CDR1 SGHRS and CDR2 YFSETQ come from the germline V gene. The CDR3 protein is CASSFGPPGNTEAFF. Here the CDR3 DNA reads TGCGCCAGCAGCTTTGGCCCGCCGGGGAACACTGAAGCTTTCTTT.

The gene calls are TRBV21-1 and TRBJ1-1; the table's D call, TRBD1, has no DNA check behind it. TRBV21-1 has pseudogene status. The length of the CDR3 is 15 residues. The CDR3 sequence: CASSEPRDRNTEAFF. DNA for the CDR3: TGTGCCAGCAGCGAACCTCGGGACAGAAACACTGAAGCTTTCTTT.

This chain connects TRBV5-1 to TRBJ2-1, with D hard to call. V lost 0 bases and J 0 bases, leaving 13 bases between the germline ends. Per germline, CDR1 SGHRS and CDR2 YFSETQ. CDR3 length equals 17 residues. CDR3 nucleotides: TGCGCCAGCAGCTTGGGAGACGGTCCAAGCTCCTACAATGAGCAGTTCTTC. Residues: CASSLGDGPSSYNEQFF.

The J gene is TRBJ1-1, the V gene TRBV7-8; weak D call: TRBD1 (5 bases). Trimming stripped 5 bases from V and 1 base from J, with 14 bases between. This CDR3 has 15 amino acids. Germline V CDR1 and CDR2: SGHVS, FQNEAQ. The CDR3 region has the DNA TGTGCCAGCAGCCCCGTTCAGGGAGAGAACACTGAAGCTTTCTTT. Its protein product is CASSPVQGENTEAFF. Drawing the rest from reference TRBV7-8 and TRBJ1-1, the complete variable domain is GAGVSQSPRYKVAKRGQDVALRCDPISGHVSLFWYQQALGQGPEFLTYFQNEAQLDKSGLPSDRFFAERPEGSVSTLKIQRTQQEDSAVYLCASSPVQGENTEAFFGQGTRLTVV.

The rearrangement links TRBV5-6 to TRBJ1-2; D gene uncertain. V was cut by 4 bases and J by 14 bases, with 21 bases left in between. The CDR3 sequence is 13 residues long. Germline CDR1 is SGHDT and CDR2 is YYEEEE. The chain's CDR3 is CASSLEQSHWRTF. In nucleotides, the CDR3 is TGTGCCAGCAGCCTTGAACAGTCCCACTGGCGTACCTTC.

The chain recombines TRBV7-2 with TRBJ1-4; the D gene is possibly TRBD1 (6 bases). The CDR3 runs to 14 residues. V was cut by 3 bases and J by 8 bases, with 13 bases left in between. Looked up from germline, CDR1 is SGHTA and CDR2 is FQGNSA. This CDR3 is CASSFGGGREKLFF. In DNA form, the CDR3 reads TGTGCCAGCAGCTTTGGAGGGGGTCGAGAAAAACTGTTTTTT.

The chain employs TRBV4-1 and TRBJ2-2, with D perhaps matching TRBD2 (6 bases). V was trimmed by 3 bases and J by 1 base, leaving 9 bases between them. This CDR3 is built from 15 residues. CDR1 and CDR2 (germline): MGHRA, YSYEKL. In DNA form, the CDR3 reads TGCGCCAGCAGCCAGTGGCGGGAGAACACCGGGGAGCTGTTTTTT. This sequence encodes CASSQWRENTGELFF.

CDR3: CASSFWDSYEQFF. In nucleotides, the CDR3 is TGTGCCAGCAGCTTTTGGGACAGCTATGAGCAGTTCTTC. This rearrangement joins TRBV5-4 to TRBJ2-1, with 7 bases matching TRBD1. The CDR3 spans 13 residues. The germline gives CDR1 SGHNT, CDR2 YYREEE (reference sequence). The V segment lost 2 bases and the J segment 8 bases; nucleotides outside the gene matches: 4.

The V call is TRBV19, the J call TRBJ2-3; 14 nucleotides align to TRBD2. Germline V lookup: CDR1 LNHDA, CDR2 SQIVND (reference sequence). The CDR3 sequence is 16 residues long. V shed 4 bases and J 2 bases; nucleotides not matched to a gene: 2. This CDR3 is CASSRTSGGNTDTQYF. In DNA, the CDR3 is TGTGCCAGTAGTAGGACTAGCGGGGGGAACACAGATACGCAGTATTTT.

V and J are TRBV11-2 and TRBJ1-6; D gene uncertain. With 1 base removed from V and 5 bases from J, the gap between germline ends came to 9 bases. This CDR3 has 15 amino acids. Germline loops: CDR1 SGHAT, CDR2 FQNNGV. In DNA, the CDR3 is TGTGCCAGCAGCTTAGGGGTCCTTAATAATTCACCCCTCCACTTT. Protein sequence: CASSLGVLNNSPLHF. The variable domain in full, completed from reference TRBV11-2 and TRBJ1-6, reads EAGVAQSPRYKIIEKRQSVAFWCNPISGHATLYWYQQILGQGPKLLIQFQNNGVVDDSQLPKDRFSAERLKGVDSTLKIQPAKLEDSAVYLCASSLGVLNNSPLHFGNGTRLTVT.

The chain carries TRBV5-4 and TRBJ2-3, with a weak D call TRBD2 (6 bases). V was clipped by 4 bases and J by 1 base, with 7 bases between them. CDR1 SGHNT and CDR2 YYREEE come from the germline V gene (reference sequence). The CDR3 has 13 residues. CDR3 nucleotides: TGTGCCAGCAGCAGCGGGCGCACAGATACGCAGTATTTT. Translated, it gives CASSSGRTDTQYF.

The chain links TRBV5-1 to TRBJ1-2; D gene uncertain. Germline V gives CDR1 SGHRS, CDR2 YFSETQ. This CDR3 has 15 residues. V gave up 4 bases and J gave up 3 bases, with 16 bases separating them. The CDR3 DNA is TGCGCCAGCAGCCTGTTGGCGGACCGGGACTATGGCTACACCTTC. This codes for CASSLLADRDYGYTF.

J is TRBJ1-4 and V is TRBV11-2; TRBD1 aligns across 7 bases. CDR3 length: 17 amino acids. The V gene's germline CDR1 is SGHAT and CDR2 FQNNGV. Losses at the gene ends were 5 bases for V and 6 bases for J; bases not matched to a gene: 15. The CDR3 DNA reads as TGTGCCAGCAGCCAAGACAGGGTCCTAGGAAGTTATGAAAAACTGTTTTTT. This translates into CASSQDRVLGSYEKLFF.

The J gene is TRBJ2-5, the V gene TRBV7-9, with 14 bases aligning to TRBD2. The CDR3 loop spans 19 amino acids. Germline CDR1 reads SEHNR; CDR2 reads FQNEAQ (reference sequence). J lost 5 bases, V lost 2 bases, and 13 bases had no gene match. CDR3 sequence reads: CASSLYGKGLAGGRETQYF. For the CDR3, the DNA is TGTGCCAGCAGCTTATATGGAAAAGGACTAGCGGGAGGTCGGGAGACCCAGTACTTC.

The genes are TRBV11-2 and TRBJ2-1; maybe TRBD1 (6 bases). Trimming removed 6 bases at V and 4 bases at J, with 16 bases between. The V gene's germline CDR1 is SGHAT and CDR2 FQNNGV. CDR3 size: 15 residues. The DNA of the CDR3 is TGTGCCAGCAGTTCACGCGGACAGACATACAATGAGCAGTTCTTC. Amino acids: CASSSRGQTYNEQFF.

The CDR3 protein is CASSLGLAGVGTPSYNEQFF. As DNA, the CDR3 is TGTGCCAGCAGTTTAGGACTAGCGGGCGTGGGGACACCCTCCTACAATGAGCAGTTCTTC. This chain uses TRBV27 with TRBJ2-1, with TRBD2 identical over 11 bases. The J segment lost 0 bases and the V segment lost 2 bases, leaving 12 bases of the junction unmatched. The CDR3 is 20 amino acids. CDR1 and CDR2 (germline): MNHEY, SMNVEV (reference sequence).

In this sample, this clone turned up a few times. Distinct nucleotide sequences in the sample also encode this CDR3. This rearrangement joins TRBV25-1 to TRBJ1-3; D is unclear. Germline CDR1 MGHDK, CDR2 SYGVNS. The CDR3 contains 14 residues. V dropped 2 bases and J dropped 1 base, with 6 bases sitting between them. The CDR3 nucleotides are TGTGCCAGCAGTGAAGAACGGTCTGGAAACACCATATATTTT. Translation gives CASSEERSGNTIYF.

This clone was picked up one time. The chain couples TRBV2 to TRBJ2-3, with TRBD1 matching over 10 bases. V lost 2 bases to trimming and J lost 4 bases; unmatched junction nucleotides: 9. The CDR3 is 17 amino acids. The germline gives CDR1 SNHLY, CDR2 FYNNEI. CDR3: CASSEYGDRGFSDTQYF. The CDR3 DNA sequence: TGTGCCAGCAGTGAATATGGGGACAGGGGTTTCTCAGATACGCAGTATTTT.

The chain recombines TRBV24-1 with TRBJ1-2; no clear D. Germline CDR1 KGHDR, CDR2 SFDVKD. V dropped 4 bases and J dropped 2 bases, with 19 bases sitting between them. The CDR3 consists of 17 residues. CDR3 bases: TGTGCCACCAGTGACCCTCCCCGCCAGGACCGAAACTATGGCTACACCTTC. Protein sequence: CATSDPPRQDRNYGYTF.

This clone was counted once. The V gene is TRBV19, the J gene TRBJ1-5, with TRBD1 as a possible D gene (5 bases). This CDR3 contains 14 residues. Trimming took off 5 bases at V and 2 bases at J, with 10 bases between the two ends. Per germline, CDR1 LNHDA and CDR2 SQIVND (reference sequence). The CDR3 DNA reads TGTGCCAGTAGTCAGGGTAGAGGCAATCAGCCCCAGCATTTT. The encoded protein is CASSQGRGNQPQHF.

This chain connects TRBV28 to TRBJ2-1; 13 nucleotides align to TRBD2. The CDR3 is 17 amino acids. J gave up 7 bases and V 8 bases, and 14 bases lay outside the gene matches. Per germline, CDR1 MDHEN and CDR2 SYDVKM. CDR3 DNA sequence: TGTGCCAGCGCATCCCCGGGACTAGCGGGACATCGGAATGAGCAGTTCTTC. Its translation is CASASPGLAGHRNEQFF.